The rows below give T cell receptor beta chains drawn from one sample of a study of T-cell reconstitution after alpha-beta-depleted transplantation in children. TCRdb called the PCR reads again in MiXCR, with one record for every CDR3 protein. The table lists almost 500,000 distinct CDR3 sequences, under 15% of them singletons. The input for sequencing was PBMCs from the stem cell graft donor, taken from the stem cell graft. These receptors were obtained from a human donor who donated a stem cell graft to a child with combined immunodeficiency. Each CDR3 is given with its conserved first and last residue. The D gene is left open where the match is weak. The size field is filled for only some rows; it gives once, few, many or a size class.

cdr3_nt cdr3_aa clone_size j_call d_call v_call
TGTGCCAGCAGCTTAGCCGCTAGCGGGGGTAGCACAGATACGCAGTATTTT CASSLAASGGSTDTQYF few TRBJ2-3 TRBD2 TRBV7-8
TGTGCCAGCAGTTACGGGCTAGCGGGAGAGACCCAGTACTTC CASSYGLAGETQYF many TRBJ2-5 TRBD2 TRBV6-2/TRBV6-3
TGTGCCAGCAGTTACTTCATGACAGGGTTCAGCTCTGGGGCCAACGTCCTGACTTTC CASSYFMTGFSSGANVLTF . TRBJ2-6 TRBD1 TRBV6-2/TRBV6-3
TGCGCCAGCAGCCAAGATTGGGCAGGAAACCAAGAGACCCAGTACTTC CASSQDWAGNQETQYF . TRBJ2-5 . TRBV4-3
TGCAGTGCCGGGACTAGCGGGGTGGAGACCCAGTACTTC CSAGTSGVETQYF few TRBJ2-5 TRBD2 TRBV20-1
TGTGCCAGCAGCACCTTGAGGGATTACAATGAGCAGTTCTTC CASSTLRDYNEQFF . TRBJ2-1 . TRBV5-4
TGTGCCAGCAGCCAGGGGTATAGCTCCTACGAGCAGTACTTC CASSQGYSSYEQYF . TRBJ2-7 . TRBV12-3/TRBV12-4
TGTGCCAGCAGCGTCCCCGGACAGGGGACGGTTGAGCAGTTCTTC CASSVPGQGTVEQFF many TRBJ2-1 TRBD1 TRBV9
TGCGCCAGCAGCTTGGAGGGACTAGCGTACGAGCAGTACTTC CASSLEGLAYEQYF . TRBJ2-7 TRBD2 TRBV5-1
TGTGCCAGCAGCTCCATCCGGGACCTTCCTAGGACCAGCTATGGCTACACCTTC CASSSIRDLPRTSYGYTF few TRBJ1-2 . TRBV7-8
TGTGCCAGCAGGGGACAGGGAAGTATTGGTGATGGCTACACCTTC CASRGQGSIGDGYTF . TRBJ1-2 TRBD1 TRBV12-3/TRBV12-4
TGCAGTGCGAGGTTGACAGGGGGCCCCTACGAGCAGTACTTC CSARLTGGPYEQYF . TRBJ2-7 TRBD1 TRBV20-1
TGTGCCAGCAGCTTCTTTGGGGGAGGGCCGGGCTACAATGAGCAGTTCTTC CASSFFGGGPGYNEQFF . TRBJ2-1 TRBD2 TRBV7-8
TGTGCCAGCAGCTACCACGGCGCCCAAGAGACCCAGTACTTC CASSYHGAQETQYF few TRBJ2-5 . TRBV7-8
TGTGCCATCAGTGAGTCGTGGCTGAGCTCCTACAATGAGCAGTTCTTC CAISESWLSSYNEQFF few TRBJ2-1 . TRBV10-3
TGTGCCAGCAGTGCTCCGGGACAGATCTCTGGGGCCAACGTCCTGACTTTC CASSAPGQISGANVLTF few TRBJ2-6 TRBD1 TRBV12-3/TRBV12-4